This T cell receptor (beta chain) was profiled in a study of T-cell reconstitution after alpha-beta-depleted transplantation in children. The authors prepared the TCRbeta library with unique molecular identifiers. TCRdb re-called the PCR reads with MiXCR, one entry per CDR3 protein. The sample has a few hundred thousand distinct CDR3 sequences; around 15% are singletons. CDR1 MNHNS and CDR2 SASEGT come from the germline V gene. The length of the CDR3 is 13 residues. The V gene lost 4 bases and the J gene lost 5 bases, with 11 bases spanning the gap. The starting material was PBMCs, mostly from graft donor cells, obtained 360 days after TCRalphabeta/CD19-depleted stem cell transplant. The J gene is TRBJ2-5, the V gene TRBV6-1; D perhaps matches TRBD1 (5 bases). This sequence originates from a boy under three years old who had a stem cell transplant for Wiskott-Aldrich syndrome, so the T cells may come from the graft donor. CDR3 residues: CASSGQLVETQYF. DNA for the CDR3: TGTGCCAGCAGTGGACAGCTTGTGGAGACCCAGTACTTC.